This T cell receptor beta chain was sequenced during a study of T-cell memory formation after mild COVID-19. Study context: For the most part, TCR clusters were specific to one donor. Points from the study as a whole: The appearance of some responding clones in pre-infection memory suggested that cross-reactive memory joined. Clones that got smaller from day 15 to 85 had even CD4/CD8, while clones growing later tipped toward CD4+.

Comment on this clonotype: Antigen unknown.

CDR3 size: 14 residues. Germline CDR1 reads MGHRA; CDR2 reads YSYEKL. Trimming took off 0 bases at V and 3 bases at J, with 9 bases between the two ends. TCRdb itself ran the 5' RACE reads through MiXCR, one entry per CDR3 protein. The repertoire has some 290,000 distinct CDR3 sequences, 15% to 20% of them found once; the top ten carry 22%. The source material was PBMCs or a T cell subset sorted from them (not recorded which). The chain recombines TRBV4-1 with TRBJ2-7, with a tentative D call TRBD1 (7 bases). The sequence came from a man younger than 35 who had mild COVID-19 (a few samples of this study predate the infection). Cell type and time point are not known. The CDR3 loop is CASSQDQGGYEQYV. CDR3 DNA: TGCGCCAGCAGCCAAGACCAGGGGGGCTACGAGCAGTACGTC.